The entry below gives a single TCR beta chain sequence along with its context. Time point here: pretreatment peripheral blood. The sample comes from a study of PD-L1 blockade in urothelial cancer. Study details: Bladder-origin urothelial cancer in males described about 85% of the roughly 29 patients. Samples came from 3 weeks, at the second dose, and 6 weeks into treatment.

PCRs each included synthetic TCR analog templates spiked in. Generated by immunoSEQ multiplex PCR, the TCRdb table keeps only in-frame clones and is missing some. The sample has almost 90,000 clones; around 83% are singletons. Trimming removed 5 bases from V and 0 bases from J, with 16 bases in between. CDR1 LNHDA and CDR2 SQIVND come from the germline V gene (reference sequence). The CDR3 has 16 amino acids. This TCR was recovered from a man aged 55 to 69 with urothelial cancer. This specimen consisted of PBMCs, obtained around atezolizumab (anti-PD-L1) treatment. V is TRBV19 and J is TRBJ2-5, with D tentatively TRBD1 (6 bases). CDR3 sequence (DNA): TGTGCCAGTAGTCGGACCGGGACATCGTACCAAGAGACCCAGTACTTC. This codes for CASSRTGTSYQETQYF.